The TCR beta chain under discussion was sequenced for a study of blood T cell repertoires in COVID-19. Germline CDR1 and CDR2: SGHNT and YYREEE (reference sequence). This CDR3 is 15 amino acids long. The V end lost 7 bases, the J end lost 2 bases, and 17 bases lay between the germline ends. The assay was immunoSEQ multiplex PCR, and TCRdb's table has in-frame clones only and misses some. The table records 130,000 or so clones, about 85% of them present only once. This TCR derives from a human donor with COVID-19, enrolled during active disease. The donor label of this sample is uncertain. The rearrangement uses TRBV5-4 and TRBJ2-3, with D possibly being TRBD1 (5 bases). Sequencing was carried out using peripheral blood. CDR3 amino acids: CASFRGDRVTDTQYF. CDR3 DNA: TGTGCCAGCTTCCGAGGAGACAGAGTCACAGATACGCAGTATTTT.